The T cell receptor (beta chain) described here comes from a study of shared T cell receptors in the human thymus. Sequenced by immunoSEQ multiplex PCR; TCRdb stores in-frame clones only, minus some. The sample includes just under 550,000 clones, 75% to 80% of them seen just once. The V gene end was trimmed by 5 bases and the J gene end by 4 bases; junction bases not matched to a gene: 11. CDR3 length equals 16 residues. Germline CDR1 LNHDA, CDR2 SQIVND (reference sequence). Separately, the same data were catalogued under a study of human thymus T cells.

The sequenced sample consisted of thymocytes. The sequence came from a boy in the first two years of life with a congenital heart defect. J is TRBJ1-1 and V is TRBV19; 9 nucleotides agree with TRBD1. CDR3 protein: CASSPPGTGKGTEAFF. The CDR3 nucleotides read TGTGCCAGTAGTCCCCCCGGGACAGGGAAAGGCACTGAAGCTTTCTTT.